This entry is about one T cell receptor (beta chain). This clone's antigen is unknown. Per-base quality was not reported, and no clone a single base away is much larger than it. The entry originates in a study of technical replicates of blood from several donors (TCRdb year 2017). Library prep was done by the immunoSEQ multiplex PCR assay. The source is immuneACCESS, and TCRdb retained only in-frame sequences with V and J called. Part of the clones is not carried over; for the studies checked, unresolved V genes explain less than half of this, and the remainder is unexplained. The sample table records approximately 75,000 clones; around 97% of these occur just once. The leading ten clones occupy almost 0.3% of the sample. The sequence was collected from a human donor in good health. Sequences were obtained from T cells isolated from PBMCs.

The DNA is as follows: TGTGGTTGGGGCGGCTACACCTTC. This sequence encodes CGWGGYTF. Here the chain combines TRBV27 and TRBJ1-2; D gene: possibly TRBD1, on 5 matching bases. CDR1 and CDR2 (MNHEY, SMNVEV) derive from the germline V gene (reference sequence). There are 8 amino acids in the CDR3, from cysteine to phenylalanine inclusive. Of the read, only the CDR3 DNA is kept; its 24 bases are in frame from base 1.